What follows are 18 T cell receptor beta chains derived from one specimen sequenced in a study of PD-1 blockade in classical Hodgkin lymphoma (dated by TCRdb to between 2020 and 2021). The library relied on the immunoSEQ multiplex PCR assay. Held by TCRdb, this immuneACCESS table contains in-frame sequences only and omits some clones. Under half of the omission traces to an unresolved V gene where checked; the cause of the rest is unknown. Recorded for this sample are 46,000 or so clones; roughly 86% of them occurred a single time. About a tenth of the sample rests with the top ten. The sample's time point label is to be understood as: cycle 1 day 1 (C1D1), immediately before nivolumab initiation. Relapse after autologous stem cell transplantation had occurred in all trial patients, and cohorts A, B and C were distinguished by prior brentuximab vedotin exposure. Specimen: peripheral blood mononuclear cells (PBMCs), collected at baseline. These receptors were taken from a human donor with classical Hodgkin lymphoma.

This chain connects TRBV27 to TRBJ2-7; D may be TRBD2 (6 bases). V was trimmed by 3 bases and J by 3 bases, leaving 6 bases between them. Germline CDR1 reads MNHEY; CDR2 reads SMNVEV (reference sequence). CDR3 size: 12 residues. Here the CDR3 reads CASSLGGYEQYF. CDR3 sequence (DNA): TGTGCCAGCAGTTTGGGGGGCTACGAGCAGTACTTC.

Written as DNA, the CDR3 is TGTGCCAGCAGCTTAATCGTTTGCGCTAAAGAAATAGAGAACTCTGGGGCCAACGTCCTGACTTTC. Amino acids: CASSLIVCAKEIENSGANVLTF. The V call is TRBV7-3, the J call TRBJ2-6, with D unclear. Germline loops: CDR1 SGHTA, CDR2 FQGTGA. Trimming pared 1 base from V and 0 bases from J, leaving 25 bases between. This CDR3 comprises 22 residues.

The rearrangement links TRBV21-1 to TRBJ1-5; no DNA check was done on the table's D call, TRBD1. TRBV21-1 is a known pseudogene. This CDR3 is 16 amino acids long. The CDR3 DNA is TGTGCCAGCAGCAAAGCTGGGGACAGGGTTTGCGAGCCCCAGCATTTT. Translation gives CASSKAGDRVCEPQHF.

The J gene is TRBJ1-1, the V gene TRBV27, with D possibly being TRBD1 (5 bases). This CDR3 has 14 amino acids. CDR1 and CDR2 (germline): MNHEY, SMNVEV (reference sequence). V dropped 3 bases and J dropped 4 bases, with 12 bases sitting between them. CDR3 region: CASSFGGSGTEAFF. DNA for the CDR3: TGTGCCAGCAGTTTTGGGGGTTCGGGCACTGAAGCTTTCTTT.

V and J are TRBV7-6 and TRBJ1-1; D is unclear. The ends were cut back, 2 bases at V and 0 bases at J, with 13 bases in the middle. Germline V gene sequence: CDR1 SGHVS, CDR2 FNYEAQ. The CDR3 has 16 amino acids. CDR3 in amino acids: CASSLLSRVLNTEAFF. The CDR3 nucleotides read TGTGCCAGCAGCTTACTATCGCGGGTACTGAACACTGAAGCTTTCTTT.

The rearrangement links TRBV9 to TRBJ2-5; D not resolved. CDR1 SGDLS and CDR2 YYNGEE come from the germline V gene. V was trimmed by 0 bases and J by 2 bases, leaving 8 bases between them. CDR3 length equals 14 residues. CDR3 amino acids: CASSVGTAQETQYF. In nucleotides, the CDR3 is TGTGCCAGCAGCGTAGGGACGGCACAAGAGACCCAGTACTTC.

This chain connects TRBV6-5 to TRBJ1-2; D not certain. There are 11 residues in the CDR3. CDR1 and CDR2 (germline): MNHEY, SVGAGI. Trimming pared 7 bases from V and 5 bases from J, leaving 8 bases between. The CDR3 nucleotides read TGTGCCAGCACCAGTGGATATGGCTACACCTTC. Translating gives CASTSGYGYTF.

CDR3 nucleotides: TGTGCCAGCAGTTCACTCCAGGCGGTTATCACAGATACGCAGTATTTT. Its translation: CASSSLQAVITDTQYF. The chain has TRBV11-2 and TRBJ2-3, with D unresolved. The CDR3 length is 16 residues. Germline CDR1 reads SGHAT; CDR2 reads FQNNGV. The V and J ends lost 6 bases and 2 bases respectively, with 18 bases between them.

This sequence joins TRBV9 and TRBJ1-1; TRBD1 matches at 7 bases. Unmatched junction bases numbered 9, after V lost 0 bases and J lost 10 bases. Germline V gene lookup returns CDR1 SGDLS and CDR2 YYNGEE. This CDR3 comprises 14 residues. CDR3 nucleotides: TGTGCCAGCAGCGTAGGTCCGGGACAGAGAGGAGCTTTCTTT. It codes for CASSVGPGQRGAFF.

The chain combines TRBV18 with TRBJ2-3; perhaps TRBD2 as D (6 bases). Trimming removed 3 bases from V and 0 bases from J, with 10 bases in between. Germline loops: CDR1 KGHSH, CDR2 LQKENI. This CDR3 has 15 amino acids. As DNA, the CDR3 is TGTGCCAGCTCACCTACGGGACTGAGCACAGATACGCAGTATTTT. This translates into CASSPTGLSTDTQYF.

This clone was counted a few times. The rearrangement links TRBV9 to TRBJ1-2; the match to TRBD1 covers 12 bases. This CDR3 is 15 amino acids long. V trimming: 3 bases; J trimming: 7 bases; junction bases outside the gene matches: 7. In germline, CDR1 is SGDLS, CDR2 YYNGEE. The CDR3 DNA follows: TGTGCCAGCAGCGGCCGGGACAGGGGGCAGGGTGGCTACACCTTC. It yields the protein CASSGRDRGQGGYTF. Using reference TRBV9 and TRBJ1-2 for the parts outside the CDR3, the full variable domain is DSGVTQTPKHLITATGQRVTLRCSPRSGDLSVYWYQQSLDQGLQFLIQYYNGEERAKGNILERFSAQQFPDLHSELNLSSLELGDSALYFCASSGRDRGQGGYTFGSGTRLTVV.

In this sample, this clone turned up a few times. The CDR3 sequence: CASSIRGRVDYGYTF. The CDR3, as DNA: TGTGCCAGTAGTATACGCGGCAGGGTGGACTATGGCTACACCTTC. The chain links TRBV19 to TRBJ1-2; a weak D match, TRBD1 (5 bases). This CDR3 contains 15 residues. With 2 bases removed from V and 3 bases from J, the gap between germline ends came to 13 bases. From germline, CDR1 is LNHDA and CDR2 SQIVND (reference sequence).

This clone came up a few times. The CDR3 spells CASSIDNFPTYSNQPQHF. CDR3 nucleotide sequence: TGTGCCAGTAGTATAGACAACTTCCCAACTTATAGCAATCAGCCCCAGCATTTT. The rearrangement links TRBV19 to TRBJ1-5; D unclear. Germline V gene lookup returns CDR1 LNHDA and CDR2 SQIVND (reference sequence). This CDR3 is built from 18 residues. Trimming shortened V by 0 bases and J by 0 bases, and 15 bases separated the two germline ends.

The CDR3 is CAISESTAGKSGEQYF. The CDR3 bases are TGTGCCATCAGTGAGTCGACGGCAGGTAAATCCGGCGAGCAGTACTTC. The chain recombines TRBV10-3 with TRBJ2-7; D not certain. The CDR3 extends over 16 amino acids. From germline, CDR1 is ENHRY and CDR2 SYGVKD. The germline V and J ends were trimmed by 0 bases and 6 bases, with 18 bases remaining between them.

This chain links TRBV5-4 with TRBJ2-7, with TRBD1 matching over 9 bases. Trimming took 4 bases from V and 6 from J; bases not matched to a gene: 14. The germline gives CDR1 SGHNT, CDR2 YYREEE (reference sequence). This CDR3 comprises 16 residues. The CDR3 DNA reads TGTGCCAGCAGCCGCCCTACGTGGGGACAGGGCGGCGAGCAGTACTTC. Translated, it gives CASSRPTWGQGGEQYF.

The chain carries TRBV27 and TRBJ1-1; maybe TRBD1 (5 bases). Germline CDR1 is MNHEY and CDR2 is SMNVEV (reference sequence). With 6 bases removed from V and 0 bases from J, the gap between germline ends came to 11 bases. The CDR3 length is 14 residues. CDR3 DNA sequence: TGTGCCAGCAGAGTGGGACGGTTGAACACTGAAGCTTTCTTT. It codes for CASRVGRLNTEAFF.

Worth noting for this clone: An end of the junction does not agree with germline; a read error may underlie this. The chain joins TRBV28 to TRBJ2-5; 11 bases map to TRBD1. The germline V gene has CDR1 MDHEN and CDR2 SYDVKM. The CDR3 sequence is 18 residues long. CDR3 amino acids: CASSFGTGGITSQATQYF. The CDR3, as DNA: TGTGCCAGCAGTTTTGGGACAGGGGGGATTACCTCTCAAGCGACCCAGTACTTC.

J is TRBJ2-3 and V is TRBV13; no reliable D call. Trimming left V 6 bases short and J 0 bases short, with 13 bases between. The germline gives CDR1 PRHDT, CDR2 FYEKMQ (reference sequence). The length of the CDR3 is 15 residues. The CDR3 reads CASSRREKSTDTQYF. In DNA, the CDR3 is TGTGCCAGCAGTAGGCGTGAGAAGAGCACAGATACGCAGTATTTT. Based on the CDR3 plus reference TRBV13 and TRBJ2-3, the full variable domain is AAGVIQSPRHLIKEKRETATLKCYPIPRHDTVYWYQQGPGQDPQFLISFYEKMQSDKGSIPDRFSAQQFSDYHSELNMSSLELGDSALYFCASSRREKSTDTQYFGPGTRLTVL.